This TCR beta chain was sequenced for a study of identical twins. With regard to this clonotype: No antigen is known for it.

This CDR3 is built from 16 residues. CDR1 is MNHNS and CDR2 is SASEGT in the germline V gene. Trimming pared 4 bases from V and 5 bases from J, leaving 20 bases between. Every donor was a healthy Caucasian. Study findings and constraints: While abundant cord blood beta clonotypes carried fewer insertions, memory repertoires showed no such pattern. Twin pairs had excess sharing that was weaker in beta out-of-frame sequences.

Carrying unique molecular identifiers, the cDNA also gained a universal primer site through template switching. TCRdb redid the calling of the 5' RACE reads with MiXCR, one entry per CDR3 protein. Of approximately 220,000 distinct CDR3 sequences in the sample, around 8% were seen once. The same sample was also used in a study of yellow fever vaccine responses in identical twins.

Sequenced: memory (CD45RO+) T cells sorted from blood. V gene TRBV6-1 combines with J gene TRBJ2-5, with D possibly matching TRBD2 (6 bases). The TCR originated in a woman between 18 and 29 years old in good health. CDR3 sequence (DNA): TGTGCCAGCAGTGGCACGTCGGCAGACGGAGGGGAGACCCAGTACTTC. Translating gives CASSGTSADGGETQYF.